The 14 T cell receptor beta chains in this list originate from one sample, sequenced in a study of blood T cell repertoires in COVID-19. The data were produced by immunoSEQ multiplex PCR, yet TCRdb's version contains in-frame clones alone and is incomplete. This table holds about 76,000 clones, roughly 80% found once. Material: peripheral blood. The source is an elderly man with acute or convalescent COVID-19.

Only one count was recorded for this clone. The CDR3: CASRGTGGDFRNTIYF. DNA for the CDR3: TGCGCCAGCAGGGGGACAGGGGGCGACTTCAGAAACACCATATATTTT. This sequence joins TRBV5-1 and TRBJ1-3, with TRBD1 identical over 12 bases. The trim removed 5 bases at V and 5 bases at J, leaving 8 bases unmatched. Germline V lookup: CDR1 SGHRS, CDR2 YFSETQ. The CDR3 is 16 residues long.

This chain joins TRBV7-8 and TRBJ2-3; the match to TRBD2 covers 10 bases. V trimming: 0 bases; J trimming: 0 bases; junction bases outside the gene matches: 9. Looked up from germline, CDR1 is SGHVS and CDR2 is FQNEAQ. This CDR3 has 19 amino acids. CDR3 sequence (DNA): TGTGCCAGCAGCTTAGCGCCGGAGCGGGGGGGATCAAGCACAGATACGCAGTATTTT. Translated, it gives CASSLAPERGGSSTDTQYF.

The rearrangement joins TRBV7-9 to TRBJ2-5; D may be TRBD1 (6 bases). The CDR3 is 14 amino acids. CDR1 is SEHNR and CDR2 is FQNEAQ in the germline V gene (reference sequence). V was clipped by 6 bases and J by 4 bases, with 15 bases between them. CDR3 nucleotides: TGTGCCAGCAGATCAACAGGGTTCGGAGAGACCCAGTACTTC. This sequence encodes CASRSTGFGETQYF.

The genes are TRBV9 and TRBJ1-4; the D gene is possibly TRBD1 (5 bases). The CDR3 length is 16 residues. Germline lookup yields CDR1 SGDLS and CDR2 YYNGEE. V was shortened by 0 bases and J by 5 bases, with 14 bases between the two germline ends. The CDR3 coding sequence is TGTGCCAGCAGCGTAGCTGTAGGACATACGAATGAAAAACTGTTTTTT. Its protein is CASSVAVGHTNEKLFF.

This rearrangement joins TRBV28 to TRBJ2-3; 12 bases agree with TRBD2. V trimming: 2 bases; J trimming: 4 bases; junction bases outside the gene matches: 1. CDR1 and CDR2 from the germline V gene are MDHEN and SYDVKM. This CDR3 has 15 residues. The CDR3 DNA reads as TGTGCCAGCAGTTTACGACTAGCGGGAGCAGATACGCAGTATTTT. This gives the protein CASSLRLAGADTQYF.

V usage is TRBV7-2 and J usage is TRBJ1-4; 7 bases are shared with TRBD1. Germline V gene sequence: CDR1 SGHTA, CDR2 FQGNSA. Unmatched junction bases numbered 6, after V lost 5 bases and J lost 0 bases. The CDR3 sequence is 16 residues long. CDR3 coding DNA: TGTGCCAGCAGCCCCAGGACAGGTGCAACTAATGAAAAACTGTTTTTT. Amino acids: CASSPRTGATNEKLFF.

This clone was observed once. The chain employs TRBV10-1 and TRBJ1-3, with D tentatively TRBD1 (5 bases). The CDR3 has 14 amino acids. V lost 6 bases, J lost 2 bases, and 11 bases lay in between. Per the germline V gene, CDR1 is WNHNN and CDR2 is SYGVQD (reference sequence). As DNA, the CDR3 is TGCGCCAGCAGATCAGGGAAAACTGGAAACACCATATATTTT. It translates to CASRSGKTGNTIYF.

V usage is TRBV2 and J usage is TRBJ2-1, with a weak D call TRBD2 (9 bases). The V gene's germline CDR1 is SNHLY and CDR2 FYNNEI. CDR3 length: 14 amino acids. V lost 5 bases to trimming and J lost 14 bases, with 22 bases between them. CDR3 in amino acids: CASSPGGGGAPKFF. CDR3 nucleotide sequence: TGTGCCAGCAGTCCAGGGGGCGGGGGGGCCCCGAAGTTCTTC.

The rearrangement uses TRBV6-5 and TRBJ1-2; D remains ambiguous. V lost 7 bases, J lost 5 bases, and 14 bases lay in between. The germline V gene encodes CDR1 MNHEY and CDR2 SVGAGI. The CDR3 sequence is 13 residues long. CDR3 residues: CASTANRGYGYTF. The CDR3 DNA reads TGTGCCAGCACCGCAAACCGGGGATATGGCTACACCTTC.

The CDR3 bases are TGTGCCAGTAGTCCTGACGGGACAGGGAAAGCTTTCTTT. Translation: CASSPDGTGKAFF. The rearrangement joins TRBV19 to TRBJ1-1, with TRBD1 identical over 9 bases. The CDR3 extends over 13 amino acids. CDR1 is LNHDA, CDR2 SQIVND, per germline (reference sequence). The ends lost 5 bases at V and 9 bases at J; junction bases unmatched: 7.

CDR3 DNA sequence: TGTGCCAGCAGCCCTAACGGGACACCCTCGTGGGGCTACACCTTC. Its translation is CASSPNGTPSWGYTF. The J gene is TRBJ1-2, the V gene TRBV6-6; possibly TRBD1 for D (6 bases). The CDR3 length is 15 residues. Between the trimmed V and J ends, which lost 6 bases and 8 bases, there was a span of 22 bases. Germline-derived CDR1 and CDR2 are MNHNY and SVGAGI (reference sequence).

The rearrangement links TRBV2 to TRBJ2-7, with D possibly matching TRBD1 (6 bases). Trimming removed 5 bases from V and 5 bases from J, with 19 bases in between. The CDR3 length is 15 residues. Germline lookup yields CDR1 SNHLY and CDR2 FYNNEI. The CDR3 loop reads CASSLQGLNRDEQYF. The CDR3 DNA reads as TGTGCCAGCAGTTTACAGGGCCTCAATCGGGACGAGCAGTACTTC.

This clone was seen more than once but under ten times. The chain employs TRBV3-1 (or the pseudogene TRBV3-2) and TRBJ1-5; D is undetermined. Per the germline V gene, CDR1 is LGHDT and CDR2 is YNNKEL (reference sequence). Trimming took 6 bases from V and 3 from J, leaving 18 bases between them. The CDR3 length is 16 residues. The chain's CDR3 is CASSPRVEAHNQPQHF. In DNA form, the CDR3 reads TGTGCCAGCAGTCCCCGGGTGGAGGCGCACAATCAGCCCCAGCATTTT.

The gene calls are TRBV18 and TRBJ2-3; 8 nucleotides match TRBD1. There are 17 residues in the CDR3. V shed 0 bases, J shed 3 bases, and the junction held 8 bases outside the gene matches. Germline values: CDR1 KGHSH, CDR2 LQKENI. The CDR3 sequence: CASSPPTGGGGTDTQYF. In DNA, the CDR3 is TGTGCCAGCTCACCACCTACAGGGGGAGGTGGAACAGATACGCAGTATTTT.